These 10 T cell receptor beta chains were all obtained from the same sample, sequenced in a study of T cell responses to AZD1222 COVID-19 vaccine. The assay was immunoSEQ multiplex PCR, and TCRdb's table has in-frame clones only and misses some. The data show about 110,000 clones, with approximately 85% seen just once and 6.2% held by the top ten. Sequences were derived from peripheral blood, sampled on day 0 of AZD1222 vaccination. Every receptor here comes from an adult in good health.

The table lists this clone with a few counts. The rearrangement uses TRBV27 and TRBJ2-7; a weak D match, TRBD1 (7 bases). Per the germline V gene, CDR1 is MNHEY and CDR2 is SMNVEV (reference sequence). This CDR3 comprises 12 residues. V gave up 3 bases and J gave up 5 bases, with 8 bases separating them. The CDR3 reads CASSFRGDEQYF. CDR3 coding DNA: TGTGCCAGCAGTTTCAGGGGGGACGAGCAGTACTTC.

The rearrangement uses TRBV24-1 and TRBJ2-7; D might be TRBD1 (6 bases). V lost 3 bases and J lost 3, with 8 bases in between. The V gene's germline CDR1 is KGHDR and CDR2 SFDVKD. The CDR3 spans 13 residues. This CDR3 is CATSDMTGYEQYF. The CDR3 region has the DNA TGTGCCACCAGTGATATGACAGGCTACGAGCAGTACTTC.

This CDR3 is CATTSNPNSPLHF. CDR3 DNA sequence: TGTGCCACCACGTCCAATCCCAATTCACCCCTCCACTTT. J is TRBJ1-6 and V is TRBV15; D is unresolved. CDR3 length: 13 amino acids. V was clipped by 7 bases and J by 7 bases, with 11 bases between them. Germline loops: CDR1 LNHNV, CDR2 YYDKDF (reference sequence).

The V and J genes are TRBV11-2 and TRBJ1-1; 8 nucleotides line up with TRBD1. V lost 5 bases, J lost 8 bases, and 4 bases stayed unmatched. This CDR3 has 12 residues. Germline V gene lookup returns CDR1 SGHAT and CDR2 FQNNGV. This CDR3 reads CASSPRTGEAFF. CDR3 DNA sequence: TGTGCCAGCAGCCCCCGGACAGGGGAAGCTTTCTTT.

The CDR3 loop is CASRDRDRTLQETQYF. In DNA, the CDR3 is TGTGCCAGCAGAGATCGGGACAGAACCCTCCAAGAGACCCAGTACTTC. The rearrangement links TRBV28 to TRBJ2-5; 7 positions agree with TRBD1. Germline CDR1 and CDR2: MDHEN and SYDVKM. Losses at the gene ends were 6 bases for V and 1 base for J; bases not matched to a gene: 11. The length of the CDR3 is 16 residues.

The rearrangement links TRBV7-2 to TRBJ2-1; perhaps TRBD1 as D (6 bases). Germline V CDR1 and CDR2: SGHTA, FQGNSA. Trimming removed 5 bases from V and 0 bases from J, with 11 bases in between. The CDR3 extends over 15 amino acids. The CDR3 DNA is TGTGCCAGCAGCCCAGGGACACTCTCCTACAATGAGCAGTTCTTC. Protein sequence: CASSPGTLSYNEQFF.

V gene TRBV29-1 combines with J gene TRBJ1-3, with D hard to call. CDR1 and CDR2 (germline): SQVTM, ANQGSEA. Trimming cost V 2 bases and J 2 bases, with 7 bases left between them. CDR3 length: 13 amino acids. DNA of the CDR3: TGCAGCGTTGAAAAGGATACTGGAAACACCATATATTTT. Residues: CSVEKDTGNTIYF.

The chain employs TRBV7-2 and TRBJ1-1, with D hard to call. The CDR3 is made up of 15 amino acids. The V end lost 1 base, the J end lost 5 bases, and 14 bases lay between the germline ends. The germline V gene encodes CDR1 SGHTA and CDR2 FQGNSA. The CDR3 DNA reads as TGTGCCAGCAGCTTAGGAGGGCGGGTTCGGACTGAAGCTTTCTTT. Translated: CASSLGGRVRTEAFF. The whole variable domain, remainder taken from reference TRBV7-2 and TRBJ1-1, is GAGVSQSPSNKVTEKGKDVELRCDPISGHTALYWYRQSLGQGLEFLIYFQGNSAPDKSGLPSDRFSAERTGGSVSTLTIQRTQQEDSAVYLCASSLGGRVRTEAFFGQGTRLTVV.

This chain connects TRBV5-6 to TRBJ1-1; TRBD1 matches at 7 bases. The CDR3 contains 14 residues. V lost 4 bases to trimming and J lost 1 base; unmatched junction nucleotides: 4. Per the germline V gene, CDR1 is SGHDT and CDR2 is YYEEEE. DNA for the CDR3: TGTGCCAGCAGCCCGGGACAGCGGAACACTGAAGCTTTCTTT. This gives the protein CASSPGQRNTEAFF.

V usage is TRBV12-3 or TRBV12-4 and J usage is TRBJ1-2, with a tentative D call TRBD1 (5 bases). The CDR3 runs to 12 residues. The V end was cut by 4 bases, the J end by 4 bases, with 7 bases between. The CDR3 region is CASSWGSYGYTF. The CDR3 DNA follows: TGTGCCAGCAGTTGGGGCAGCTATGGCTACACCTTC.